The TCR beta chain under discussion was sequenced for a study of cytomegalovirus exposure and HLA in healthy donors. The germline V and J ends were trimmed by 5 bases and 4 bases, with 8 bases remaining between them. The CDR3 has 11 residues. Germline assignment: CDR1 DFQATT and CDR2 SNEGSKA (reference sequence). Primers included in the PCR were 60 Vbeta and 13 Jbeta primers. The data were produced by immunoSEQ multiplex PCR, yet TCRdb's version contains in-frame clones alone and is incomplete. The data include 130,000 or so clones; the top ten clones carry roughly 2%. This TCR was sampled from an older woman in good health and CMV-seronegative. The gene calls are TRBV20-1 and TRBJ2-5; the D gene is possibly TRBD1 (6 bases). Sequences were obtained from PBMCs. The CDR3 bases are TGCAGTGCTGGGACATTAGAGACCCAGTACTTC. Amino acid sequence: CSAGTLETQYF.